This T cell receptor beta chain is drawn from a study of spatial heterogeneity in lung cancer. About the research overall: More than 8.5 raw reads, on average, carried each unique TCR and UMI combination. The study's findings and limits: Ubiquitous expanded tumor TCRs appeared in blood more at resection than follow-up.

Time point reported: sample taken at primary tumor resection. Whole RNA, which was extracted from tumor, nontumor lung tissue or frozen PBMC, was sequenced without any cell sorting. The donor group consisted of roughly 76 patients who had untreated, early-stage non-small cell lung cancer. In the library, each TCR cDNA molecule bore its own unique molecular identifier. MiXCR was run by TCRdb on the 5' RACE reads, yielding one entry per CDR3 protein. The data show roughly 60,000 distinct CDR3 sequences, around 8.2% seen once. The V gene's germline CDR1 is MNHEY and CDR2 SVGEGT. This CDR3 comprises 11 residues. V was cut by 6 bases and J by 4 bases, with 6 bases left in between. By proportion, this clonotype is medium-sized. What it recognizes is unknown.

The chain recombines TRBV6-2 or TRBV6-3 with TRBJ1-1; D gene ambiguous. The TCR originated in a female donor with early-stage non-small cell lung cancer. The sample was PBMCs, taken at surgery. The DNA of the CDR3 is TGTGCCAGCAGCTTGGGCACTGAAGCTTTCTTT. It is translated as CASSLGTEAFF.